These 9 T cell receptor beta chains were sequenced from one sample in a study of CD8 T cells in ankylosing spondylitis. Each CDR3 protein gets one entry after TCRdb re-called the 5' RACE reads with MiXCR. The sample contains about 130,000 distinct CDR3 sequences, over 6% of which appear only once. The sequenced sample was blood, either unsorted or a sorted T cell fraction (not recorded which). The receptors shown here come from a male donor with ankylosing spondylitis or in good health (not recorded which).

The sample holds many counts of this clonotype. This chain links TRBV20-1 with TRBJ2-7; 9 nucleotides line up with TRBD1. With 2 bases clipped from V and 5 bases from J, the junction kept 4 bases outside the gene matches. The CDR3 is 13 residues long. The germline V gene has CDR1 DFQATT and CDR2 SNEGSKA (reference sequence). CDR3 amino acids: CSARSGTGNEQYF. The CDR3 DNA sequence: TGCAGTGCTAGATCCGGGACAGGGAACGAGCAGTACTTC.

This clonotype was seen ten or more times. The rearrangement links TRBV5-6 to TRBJ1-2; no firm D call. CDR3 length equals 13 residues. Trimming removed 2 bases at V and 4 bases at J, with 9 bases between. Germline CDR1 and CDR2: SGHDT and YYEEEE. CDR3 region: CASSLKAAYGYTF. Here the CDR3 DNA reads TGTGCCAGCAGCTTAAAGGCAGCCTATGGCTACACCTTC.

This clonotype occurred many times. The chain uses TRBV20-1 and TRBJ2-7; TRBD2 aligns across 7 bases. The CDR3 spans 16 residues. V was clipped by 0 bases and J by 0 bases; unmatched bases: 8. The V gene's germline CDR1 is DFQATT and CDR2 SNEGSKA (reference sequence). This chain's CDR3 is CSARDLSREGSYEQYF. The DNA for the CDR3 is TGCAGTGCTAGAGATCTTTCGAGGGAGGGCTCCTACGAGCAGTACTTC.

This clonotype was counted at least ten times. V gene TRBV10-1 combines with J gene TRBJ2-1; weak D call: TRBD2 (5 bases). Trimming removed 4 bases from V and 1 base from J, with 14 bases in between. The CDR3 runs to 16 residues. The germline V gene encodes CDR1 WNHNN and CDR2 SYGVQD (reference sequence). DNA for the CDR3: TGCGCCAGCAGTGGTTACAGCGGTGAGTCCTACAATGAGCAGTTCTTC. It yields the protein CASSGYSGESYNEQFF.

This clonotype was seen ten or more times. The chain links TRBV20-1 to TRBJ2-7, with TRBD2 matching over 10 bases. The CDR3 is made up of 16 amino acids. Germline values: CDR1 DFQATT, CDR2 SNEGSKA (reference sequence). V dropped 5 bases and J dropped 5; count of bases not matched to a gene: 15. The DNA for the CDR3 is TGCAGTGCTCCTATTCCCCCGTCTAGCGGGAGTAACGAGCAGTACTTC. Residues: CSAPIPPSSGSNEQYF.

This clonotype was seen a few times. This may be a read error, as it is one base from a much larger clone. This chain joins TRBV24-1 and TRBJ1-2; possibly TRBD1 for D (5 bases). The CDR3 consists of 13 residues. Per germline, CDR1 KGHDR and CDR2 SFDVKD. The CDR3 DNA reads as TGTGCCACCAGTGATTTGTGGGGGAATGGCTACCCCTTC. As protein: CATSDLWGNGYPF.

This chain uses TRBV5-1 with TRBJ2-2, with 10 bases lining up with TRBD2. The CDR3 runs 14 residues. Germline V lookup: CDR1 SGHRS, CDR2 YFSETQ. The trim removed 2 bases at V and 6 bases at J, leaving 1 base unmatched. For the CDR3, the DNA is TGCGCCAGCAGCTTCGGGACTAGCGCCGGGGAGCTGTTTTTT. This encodes CASSFGTSAGELFF. Complete variable domain (other parts from reference TRBV5-1 and TRBJ2-2): KAGVTQTPRYLIKTRGQQVTLSCSPISGHRSVSWYQQTPGQGLQFLFEYFSETQRNKGNFPGRFSGRQFSNSRSEMNVSTLELGDSALYLCASSFGTSAGELFFGEGSRLTVL.

The V call is TRBV7-2, the J call TRBJ2-2; D is unresolved. This CDR3 contains 16 residues. Germline lookup yields CDR1 SGHTA and CDR2 FQGNSA. Trimming left V 5 bases short and J 0 bases short, with 13 bases between. The CDR3 here is CASSPSPAPNTGELFF. DNA for the CDR3: TGTGCCAGCAGCCCCAGCCCAGCGCCGAACACCGGGGAGCTGTTTTTT.

This clonotype was recorded at least ten times. The chain employs TRBV7-8 and TRBJ2-5, with TRBD1 matching over 8 bases. V lost 2 bases to trimming and J lost 5 bases; unmatched junction nucleotides: 1. Germline V gives CDR1 SGHVS, CDR2 FQNEAQ. This CDR3 has 13 residues. The CDR3 bases are TGTGCCAGCAGCTTAAACAGGGGGGAGACCCAGTACTTC. The encoded protein is CASSLNRGETQYF.